The clone carrying this T cell receptor beta chain was counted only a few times. The target antigen is unknown. The CDR3 is 13 residues long. Trimming removed 6 bases at V and 8 bases at J, with 13 bases between. Germline V gene lookup returns CDR1 MGHRA and CDR2 YSYEKL. Expressed TCRB transcripts were sequenced, since all the RNA that had been isolated was reverse transcribed. Clones were read by immunoSEQ multiplex PCR, and TCRdb kept only the in-frame ones, dropping some. The data show 20,000 to 25,000 clones, approximately 70% seen once. The source of the sample is a study of beta chain features in type 1 diabetes. Study-level findings and limits: Type 1 diabetes patients had moderately but significantly shorter TCRB CDR3s in all four CD4+ subsets.

V is TRBV4-1 and J is TRBJ1-4; D is perhaps TRBD1 (6 bases). Source material: stem cell memory CD4+ T cells from blood. This sequence originates from a woman aged 40 to 55 with type 1 diabetes. CDR3 region: CASRGAGNEKLFF. CDR3 DNA sequence: TGCGCCAGCAGGGGGGCAGGGAACGAAAAACTGTTTTTT.